The text below deals with one T cell receptor (beta chain). Its antigen remains unidentified. This table comes from immunoSEQ multiplex PCR, and its TCRdb copy is limited to in-frame clones, with some not included. The sample includes approximately 96,000 clones, 93% seen only once; the top ten take less than 2%. The entry originates in a study of PD-1 blockade in classical Hodgkin lymphoma. Study information: Intravenous delivery of nivolumab at 3 mg/kg to patients occurred every 2 weeks.

Regarding time point: cycle 4 day 1 (C4D1), after more than 5 weeks of nivolumab. Each of the patients experienced relapse following autologous stem cell transplantation, and their brentuximab vedotin exposure differed. Complete response, partial response or progressive disease was recorded as best response. Study-wide points: Partial responders and progressors had significantly lower baseline TCR diversity. CD4+ TCR diversity rose significantly by C4D1, and CD8+ TCR diversity did not.

Material: peripheral blood mononuclear cells (PBMCs), obtained before the fourth cycle of nivolumab. The sequence was obtained from a human donor with classical Hodgkin lymphoma.

This CDR3 is CASSLLGGWNQPQHF. The CDR3 nucleotides are TGTGCCAGCTCACTGCTAGGGGGTTGGAATCAGCCCCAGCATTTT. The chain carries TRBV18 and TRBJ1-5; TRBD1 might be the D (6 bases). The CDR3 contains 15 residues. Trimming shortened V by 4 bases and J by 4 bases, and 14 bases separated the two germline ends. Per the germline V gene, CDR1 is KGHSH and CDR2 is LQKENI.